This T cell receptor (beta chain) is from a study of CD8 T cells in ankylosing spondylitis. Broader study findings: The authors reported significant enrichment of disease-linked clones in matched ankylosing spondylitis synovial fluid. Past research had described some motif variants in reactive arthritis synovial fluid and blood. A motif in TCR beta, a set of about eight highly homologous variants, appeared characteristic of ankylosing spondylitis blood. CD8+ by phenotype, disease-linked clones were relatively rare in peripheral blood.

It was by quantitative 5'-RACE with molecular barcodes that TCR beta libraries were made. TCRdb ran MiXCR on the 5' RACE reads and lists one entry per CDR3 protein. The data hold around 770,000 distinct CDR3 sequences, with approximately 12% observed a single time. The CDR3 totals 16 residues. Germline CDR1 is SGHDN and CDR2 is FVKESK. The V and J ends lost 5 bases and 6 bases respectively, with 22 bases between them. On this clonotype: The antigen remains undetermined.

Sequencing used blood, either unsorted or a sorted T cell fraction (not recorded which). The receptor was isolated from a male donor with ankylosing spondylitis. This rearrangement joins TRBV14 to TRBJ1-1, with D possibly matching TRBD1 (5 bases). CDR3 sequence reads: CASSFWGRGVKAEAFF. DNA of the CDR3: TGTGCCAGCAGCTTCTGGGGCCGGGGGGTAAAGGCTGAAGCTTTCTTT. The variable domain in full, completed from reference TRBV14 and TRBJ1-1, reads EAGVTQFPSHSVIEKGQTVTLRCDPISGHDNLYWYRRVMGKEIKFLLHFVKESKQDESGMPNNRFLAERTGGTYSTLKVQPAELEDSGVYFCASSFWGRGVKAEAFFGQGTRLTVV.